A single sample gave rise to the 9 T cell receptor beta chains below, sequenced in a study of T cells expressing NK-cell markers. Following a re-call of the 5' RACE reads, TCRdb has one entry per CDR3 protein and lacks DNA. The listing contains about 390,000 distinct CDR3 sequences. The sample consisted of blood T cells: a sorted CD56 or NKG2C T cell subset, CD4+ or CD8+ T cells, or bulk PBMC T cells (not recorded which). The receptors derive from a woman between 45 and 65 years old in good health.

V gene TRBV12-3 or TRBV12-4 combines with J gene TRBJ1-1. The CDR3 is made up of 12 amino acids. The CDR3: CASTGPILETFF.

V and J are TRBV20-1 and TRBJ2-1. Germline lookup yields CDR1 DFQATT and CDR2 SNEGSKA (reference sequence). The CDR3 is 13 residues long. The CDR3 loop reads CSAPGASYNEQFF.

CDR3 amino acids: CAPTDSASGNTIYF. The V gene is TRBV5-1, the J gene TRBJ1-3. This CDR3 is 14 amino acids long. CDR1 is SGHRS, CDR2 YFSETQ, per germline.

The chain joins TRBV10-3 to TRBJ2-1. Germline V CDR1 and CDR2: ENHRY, SYGVKD. The CDR3 totals 13 residues. The CDR3 reads CAIAGDRSNEQFF.

The gene calls are TRBV5-1 and TRBJ1-1. The CDR3 is 13 amino acids. Looked up from germline, CDR1 is SGHRS and CDR2 is YFSETQ. The CDR3 sequence is CASSPVLDTEAFF.

V usage is TRBV12-3 or TRBV12-4 and J usage is TRBJ2-3. The CDR3 extends over 15 amino acids. CDR3 loop: CASSSYPENTDTQYF.

V is TRBV12-3 or TRBV12-4 and J is TRBJ2-5; the D call of TRBD1 rests on TCRdb alone, since no DNA is present to check it. This CDR3 region has 14 residues. This chain's CDR3 is CASSLSRGRETQYF.

The J gene is TRBJ2-3, the V gene TRBV5-1; absent DNA, TCRdb's TRBD1 call cannot be checked. This CDR3 region has 18 residues. In germline, CDR1 is SGHRS, CDR2 YFSETQ. CDR3 region: CASSKQGVGPSSTDTQYF.

This chain uses TRBV20-1 with TRBJ2-7; the D call from TCRdb, TRBD2, cannot be confirmed without DNA. Germline CDR1 DFQATT, CDR2 SNEGSKA (reference sequence). The CDR3 is 13 amino acids. The CDR3 sequence is CSAKREIQDEQYF.